This T cell receptor beta chain was observed in a study of cytomegalovirus exposure and HLA in healthy donors. On the study more broadly: In an early release, HLA-typed donors contributed 90 million or so unique TCR sequences.

Overall study findings and caveats: Analyzed later, most CMV-associated TCR beta chains appeared HLA-restricted. Presence/absence analyses took donor sequencing depth as roughly uniform.

Researchers ran the PCR with 60 Vbeta and 13 Jbeta primers. Clones were read by immunoSEQ multiplex PCR, and TCRdb kept only the in-frame ones, dropping some. There are fewer than 200,000 clones in the sample; about 88% occur only once, and approximately 2.5% lies in the top ten. Regarding this clone: Its antigen is as yet unknown.

CDR1 and CDR2 (germline): MNHEY, SVGAGI. This CDR3 has 15 amino acids. The J segment lost 3 bases and the V segment lost 6 bases, leaving 7 bases of the junction unmatched. This clonotype originated in a man between 25 and 39 years old in good health and CMV-seropositive. The chain carries TRBV6-5 and TRBJ2-1; 8 nucleotides line up with TRBD2. The specimen sequenced was PBMCs. This chain's CDR3 is CASRPLAEFYNEQFF. The CDR3 nucleotides are TGTGCCAGCAGGCCACTAGCGGAGTTCTACAATGAGCAGTTCTTC.